This T cell receptor (beta chain) was captured by sequencing in a study of T cells in Graves' hyperthyroidism and ophthalmopathy. As concerns this clonotype: Antigen unknown.

Whole-study findings and limits: From stable hyperthyroidism, ophthalmopathy was set apart by a 13 V-J model. Most clonotypes expanded in the thyroid (above 0.001) were also present in blood.

Germline V CDR1 and CDR2: SNHLY, FYNNEI. With V trimmed by 6 bases and J by 4 bases, 9 bases remained unmatched. The CDR3 is 17 residues long. Patients with uncontrolled infections, other autoimmune diseases, pregnancy or lactation were excluded. Together with thyroid ultrasound, orbital computed tomography, serum thyroxine and TRAb, clinical symptoms were used for diagnoses. Regions amplified from RNA transcripts were the TCR beta CDR3 regions. During a first-round RT-PCR of the TCR CDR3, the HTBI primer set was used. TCRdb analysed the multiplex PCR reads with MiXCR anew, one entry per CDR3 protein. The sample lists about 700,000 distinct CDR3 sequences, just under 45% seen once, with less than 8.5% in the top ten.

The source of this sequence is an adult man with Graves' disease, either hyperthyroidism or ophthalmopathy (not recorded which). The sample was peripheral blood or thyroid tissue (not recorded which). The rearrangement uses TRBV2 and TRBJ2-7, with TRBD2 identical over 16 bases. The CDR3 loop is CASSPHPGLAGGYEQYF. DNA for the CDR3: TGTGCCAGCAGCCCCCACCCGGGACTAGCGGGAGGGTACGAGCAGTACTTC.